This T cell receptor (beta chain) was recovered during a study of early T cells in non-severe SARS-CoV-2 infection. MiXCR, run by TCRdb on the 5' RACE reads, gives a single entry per CDR3 protein. This table holds 100,000 to 130,000 distinct CDR3 sequences, 11% found once. This clonotype appeared a single time. CDR1 and CDR2 from the germline V gene are SGHRS and YFSETQ. This CDR3 spans 15 amino acids. V was clipped by 0 bases and J by 7 bases, with 14 bases between them. This clonotype originated in an adult who was a healthcare worker with PCR-confirmed SARS-CoV-2 infection or an uninfected control (not recorded which). V usage is TRBV5-1 and J usage is TRBJ2-1, with D maybe TRBD1 (6 bases). What was sequenced was whole blood. The CDR3 DNA sequence: TGCGCCAGCAGCTTGGTTGAGGGGGTTCGGAATGAGCAGTTCTTC. Amino acid sequence: CASSLVEGVRNEQFF.